This is a list of T cell receptor beta chains from one sample in a study of Ad26.COV2.S vaccination and SARS-CoV-2 variants. Assay: immunoSEQ multiplex PCR; the TCRdb copy retains only in-frame clones and omits some. The sample includes approximately 420,000 clones, 70% to 90% of them seen just once. The material was peripheral blood, obtained in a trial of Ad26.COV2.S vaccine versus placebo. All receptors come from a person aged 18-65 years who received the Ad26.COV2.S COVID-19 vaccine or a placebo. Each CDR3 is given with its conserved first and last residue. The order of the fields is CDR3 length, D gene, J gene, clone size, V gene, CDR3 protein, CDR3 DNA. A D gene is named only where the DNA matches it firmly. The size entry is marked missing in some rows and otherwise reads once, few, many or a size class.

11,NA,TRBJ1-1,NA,TRBV30,CAYQVEQKAFF,TGTGCCTATCAAGTGGAGCAGAAAGCTTTCTTT
13,NA,TRBJ2-7,NA,TRBV12-3/TRBV12-4,CASRLSGSYEQYF,TGTGCCAGCCGATTATCAGGGAGCTACGAGCAGTACTTC
17,TRBD1,TRBJ1-4,NA,TRBV7-6,CASSLGQTGTNNEKLFF,TGTGCCAGCAGCTTAGGGCAGACAGGGACCAATAATGAAAAACTGTTTTTT
14,NA,TRBJ1-6,NA,TRBV6-6,CASSYSRTVSPLHF,TGTGCCAGCAGTTACTCTCGGACAGTTTCACCCCTCCACTTT
19,TRBD2,TRBJ2-1,NA,TRBV11-2,CASSVGTSGGAPTYNEQFF,TGTGCCAGCAGCGTGGGGACTAGCGGGGGGGCACCAACCTACAATGAGCAGTTCTTC
14,NA,TRBJ2-3,NA,TRBV11-3,CASSPGTSTDTQYF,TGTGCCAGCAGCCCCGGGACTAGCACAGATACGCAGTATTTT
14,NA,TRBJ1-1,NA,TRBV11-3,CASSQLPNGVGAFF,TGTGCCAGCTCTCAACTACCCAATGGGGTCGGCGCTTTCTTT
16,TRBD2,TRBJ2-3,once,TRBV11-2,CASSLGTTSGTDTQYF,TGTGCCAGCAGCTTAGGGACCACTAGCGGCACAGATACGCAGTATTTT
14,TRBD1,TRBJ1-2,NA,TRBV28,CASRTSTGFYGYTF,TGTGCCAGCAGAACATCGACAGGGTTCTATGGCTACACCTTC
18,TRBD1,TRBJ1-1,NA,TRBV5-1,CASSLAIKGAGGNTEAFF,TGCGCCAGCAGCTTGGCCATCAAAGGGGCAGGGGGGAACACTGAAGCTTTCTTT
15,NA,TRBJ2-3,once,TRBV19,CASSMRTRGPDTQYF,TGTGCCAGTAGTATGCGGACGAGGGGTCCAGATACGCAGTATTTT
16,TRBD2,TRBJ2-1,NA,TRBV7-3,CASSPTLAGGYNEQFF,TGTGCCAGCAGCCCCACCCTAGCGGGGGGTTACAATGAGCAGTTCTTC
14,NA,TRBJ2-1,NA,TRBV7-9,CASSLALKGWEQFF,TGTGCCAGCAGCTTAGCGCTTAAGGGGTGGGAGCAGTTCTTC
15,TRBD1,TRBJ2-1,NA,TRBV7-2,CASSLYRQGVREQFF,TGTGCCAGCAGCTTATATAGACAGGGAGTGCGTGAGCAGTTCTTC
15,NA,TRBJ1-3,few,TRBV6-6,CASSPRVVWGNTIYF,TGTGCCAGCAGTCCCAGGGTCGTTTGGGGAAACACCATATATTTT
18,NA,TRBJ2-1,once,TRBV7-9,CASSLSSLGDSSYNEQFF,TGTGCCAGCAGCTTATCTTCACTGGGCGATAGCTCCTACAATGAGCAGTTCTTC
16,NA,TRBJ2-2,NA,TRBV5-4,CASSPRQAPTTGELFF,TGTGCCAGCAGCCCTCGACAGGCCCCTACCACCGGGGAGCTGTTTTTT
15,NA,TRBJ2-3,NA,TRBV7-6,CASSPYSARGDTQYF,TGTGCCAGCAGCCCCTACTCCGCCCGAGGAGATACGCAGTATTTT
13,NA,TRBJ2-5,NA,TRBV29-1,CSVEAGDQETQYF,TGCAGCGTTGAGGCCGGTGACCAAGAGACCCAGTACTTC
13,NA,TRBJ2-7,NA,TRBV28,CATRGASLYEQYF,TGTGCCACTCGGGGGGCTTCCCTCTACGAGCAGTACTTC
17,NA,TRBJ1-3,NA,TRBV15,CATSRPFSGSSGNTIYF,TGTGCCACCAGCAGACCTTTTAGTGGGTCCTCTGGAAACACCATATATTTT
13,TRBD1,TRBJ2-1,NA,TRBV29-1,CSGTGGSYNEQFF,TGCAGCGGAACAGGGGGATCCTACAATGAGCAGTTCTTC
15,NA,TRBJ1-5,once,TRBV19,CASRPDRYSNQPQHF,TGTGCCAGTAGGCCCGACAGGTATAGCAATCAGCCCCAGCATTTT
17,NA,TRBJ1-5,NA,TRBV27,CASSFQRGGLSNQPQHF,TGTGCCAGCAGTTTTCAGAGAGGGGGTTTGAGCAATCAGCCCCAGCATTTT
19,TRBD1,TRBJ1-1,NA,TRBV27,CASSLNLKSWTGGNTEAFF,TGTGCCAGCAGTTTAAACCTCAAATCCTGGACAGGGGGGAACACTGAAGCTTTCTTT
16,NA,TRBJ1-1,NA,TRBV28,CASSDSNLYQNTEAFF,TGTGCCAGCAGCGACAGCAACCTGTACCAGAACACTGAAGCTTTCTTT
16,NA,TRBJ1-5,NA,TRBV6-1,CASSDEGGFGNQPQHF,TGTGCCAGCAGTGACGAGGGGGGCTTCGGCAATCAGCCCCAGCATTTT
15,NA,TRBJ1-4,NA,TRBV6-6,CASSYSGRANEKLFF,TGTGCCAGCAGTTACTCGGGGAGAGCTAATGAAAAACTGTTTTTT
13,TRBD2,TRBJ2-7,NA,TRBV29-1,CSVRTSGGYEQYF,TGCAGCGTTAGGACTAGCGGGGGCTACGAGCAGTACTTC
15,NA,TRBJ2-7,NA,TRBV6-5,CASSRASSGNYEQYF,TGTGCCAGCAGCCGTGCGTCTTCAGGGAACTACGAGCAGTACTTC
16,TRBD2,TRBJ2-7,NA,TRBV4-1,CASSQEWEGSSYEQYF,TGCGCCAGCAGCCAAGAGTGGGAGGGGAGCTCCTACGAGCAGTACTTC
12,NA,TRBJ1-2,few,TRBV2,CAGFRASPSYTF,TGTGCCGGATTCCGGGCTTCCCCGAGCTACACCTTC
16,TRBD1,TRBJ1-3,NA,TRBV7-2,CASSLGKTGAGNTIYF,TGTGCCAGCAGCTTAGGAAAAACAGGGGCTGGAAACACCATATATTTT
19,NA,TRBJ2-3,NA,TRBV27,CASSLGVLKAHLSPDTQYF,TGTGCCAGCAGTTTAGGTGTCCTGAAGGCTCACCTATCCCCAGATACGCAGTATTTT
15,TRBD1,TRBJ2-3,once,TRBV5-1,CASSPSRDRTDTQYF,TGCGCCAGCAGCCCGTCCCGGGACAGAACAGATACGCAGTATTTT
17,TRBD2,TRBJ2-5,NA,TRBV6-1,CASSEDPPGGGFETQYF,TGTGCCAGCAGTGAAGACCCCCCTGGCGGGGGATTCGAGACCCAGTACTTC
14,NA,TRBJ2-3,NA,TRBV5-1,CASSLAQGTDTQYF,TGCGCCAGCAGCTTGGCGCAGGGAACAGATACGCAGTATTTT
15,TRBD2,TRBJ2-1,NA,TRBV6-5,CASSPTSGGGNEQFF,TGTGCCAGCAGCCCCACTAGCGGGGGGGGCAATGAGCAGTTCTTC
13,NA,TRBJ1-2,NA,TRBV6-2/TRBV6-3,CASSYLLGGGYTF,TGTGCCAGCAGTTACTTGTTGGGTGGCGGCTACACCTTC
16,NA,TRBJ2-5,NA,TRBV14,CASSQDIWRGKETQYF,TGTGCCAGCAGCCAAGATATATGGAGGGGAAAGGAGACCCAGTACTTC
14,NA,TRBJ1-4,NA,TRBV15,CATSYRAFNEKLFF,TGTGCCACCAGCTACCGGGCCTTTAATGAAAAACTGTTTTTT
14,TRBD1,TRBJ2-5,NA,TRBV5-1,CASSLGQVGETQYF,TGCGCCAGCAGCCTCGGACAGGTGGGAGAGACCCAGTACTTC
15,NA,TRBJ1-2,NA,TRBV7-9,CASSSPIGGVEGYTF,TGTGCCAGCAGCTCCCCTATCGGGGGGGTCGAGGGCTACACCTTC
15,TRBD1,TRBJ1-2,once,TRBV30,CAWSLGGTGLYGYTF,TGTGCCTGGTCCCTGGGGGGGACAGGGCTCTATGGCTACACCTTC
13,NA,TRBJ2-7,NA,TRBV12-3/TRBV12-4,CASSPSSRYEQYF,TGTGCCAGCAGTCCTTCCTCCCGGTACGAGCAGTACTTC
17,TRBD1,TRBJ2-3,NA,TRBV7-9,CASSSPPGTGGPDTQYF,TGTGCCAGCAGCTCACCACCCGGGACAGGGGGCCCAGATACGCAGTATTTT
15,TRBD1,TRBJ1-4,once,TRBV6-2/TRBV6-3,CASSMNRGPNEKLFF,TGTGCCAGCAGTATGAACAGGGGGCCGAATGAAAAACTGTTTTTT
13,NA,TRBJ2-2,NA,TRBV9,CASSSQGGGELFF,TGTGCCAGCAGCTCACAGGGAGGCGGGGAGCTGTTTTTT
15,NA,TRBJ2-3,NA,TRBV5-4,CASSFTGGGADTQYF,TGTGCCAGCAGCTTTACAGGCGGTGGTGCAGATACGCAGTATTTT
16,TRBD2,TRBJ2-2,NA,TRBV30,CACRTSGGENTGELFF,TGTGCCTGCAGGACTAGCGGGGGGGAGAACACCGGGGAGCTGTTTTTT
14,TRBD1,TRBJ1-2,once,TRBV5-6,CASNINGQGHGYTF,TGTGCCAGCAACATAAACGGACAGGGCCATGGCTACACCTTC
16,TRBD1,TRBJ2-2,NA,TRBV7-2,CASSSWGQPNTGELFF,TGTGCCAGCAGCTCCTGGGGACAGCCGAACACCGGGGAGCTGTTTTTT
15,NA,TRBJ2-3,NA,TRBV30,CAWSVPRHGTDTQYF,TGTGCCTGGAGTGTACCGCGCCACGGCACAGATACGCAGTATTTT
14,NA,TRBJ2-1,NA,TRBV4-1,CASSQDISYNEQFF,TGCGCCAGCAGCCAAGATATCTCTTACAATGAGCAGTTCTTC